These T cell receptor beta chains were read from a single sample in a study of cytomegalovirus exposure and HLA in healthy donors. Data came from immunoSEQ multiplex PCR; TCRdb stores just in-frame clones and leaves some out. Counted here are under 200,000 clones, 79% occurring once; the ten biggest clones make up approximately 2.3%. The specimen was PBMCs. These receptors came from a man between 35 and 55 years old in good health and CMV-seronegative. Both conserved end residues are part of each CDR3. The D gene is left open where the match is weak. Clone sizes are given selectively: once, few, many, or a class where the clone is expanded.

D,J,size,length,V,CDR3,DNA
.,TRBJ2-3,.,17,TRBV5-6,CASSLEARTTVPDTQYF,TGTGCCAGCAGCTTGGAGGCTAGGACTACCGTACCCGATACGCAGTATTTT
.,TRBJ1-5,.,14,TRBV19,CATVNGRPNQPQHF,TGTGCCACCGTGAATGGGCGCCCGAATCAGCCCCAGCATTTT
.,TRBJ1-1,few,12,TRBV7-9,CASSLDEPRAFF,TGTGCCAGCAGCTTAGATGAACCGAGAGCTTTCTTT
.,TRBJ1-1,.,15,TRBV19,CASSIEARGNTEAFF,TGTGCCAGTAGTATAGAGGCCAGAGGTAACACTGAAGCCTTCTTT
.,TRBJ1-3,.,14,TRBV7-9,CASSSLTRGNTIYF,TGTGCCAGCAGCTCCTTGACAAGGGGAAACACCATATATTTT
TRBD1,TRBJ1-5,.,14,TRBV19,CASSIGQGGQPQHF,TGTGCCAGTAGTATCGGACAGGGTGGACAGCCCCAGCATTTT
.,TRBJ2-7,.,14,TRBV11-2,CASSLKARDAEQYF,TGTGCCAGCAGCTTAAAGGCCAGGGATGCCGAGCAGTACTTC
TRBD1,TRBJ1-3,few,13,TRBV29-1,CSVDGTGGNTIYF,TGCAGCGTTGACGGGACAGGTGGAAACACCATATATTTT
TRBD2,TRBJ2-3,few,15,TRBV6-5,CASRGAGGSTDTQYF,TGTGCCAGCAGGGGAGCGGGAGGGAGCACAGATACGCAGTATTTT
.,TRBJ2-3,.,12,TRBV2,CASSVDADTQYF,TGTGCCAGCAGTGTAGATGCAGATACGCAGTATTTT
.,TRBJ1-2,.,13,TRBV11-2,CASSLAGAYGYTF,TGTGCCAGCAGCTTAGCCGGAGCCTATGGCTACACCTTC
.,TRBJ1-4,.,13,TRBV6-5,CASRGEGPGKLFF,TGTGCCAGCAGGGGTGAAGGTCCGGGAAAACTGTTTTTT
.,TRBJ2-2,.,14,TRBV6-1,CASVWGEGTGELFF,TGTGCCAGTGTTTGGGGGGAAGGCACCGGGGAGCTGTTTTTT
.,TRBJ2-7,.,15,TRBV15,CATSRDLGRGYEQYF,TGTGCCACCAGCAGAGATCTTGGCCGGGGCTACGAGCAGTACTTC
.,TRBJ2-3,.,14,TRBV28,CASSLGGSTDTQYF,TGTGCCAGCAGTCTCGGGGGAAGCACAGATACGCAGTATTTT
.,TRBJ2-6,.,15,TRBV2,CASSETTAGANVLTF,TGTGCCAGCAGTGAGACCACAGCTGGGGCCAACGTCCTGACTTTC
.,TRBJ2-7,.,14,TRBV5-4,CASSLATFAREQYF,TGTGCCAGCAGCTTGGCCACCTTTGCGCGGGAGCAGTACTTC
TRBD1,TRBJ2-2,.,15,TRBV7-6,CASSLMDRADGELFF,TGTGCCAGCAGCTTAATGGACAGGGCGGACGGGGAGCTGTTTTTT
.,TRBJ2-7,.,13,TRBV2,CASIRQGLVEQYF,TGTGCCAGCATTCGGCAGGGACTGGTTGAGCAGTACTTC
TRBD1,TRBJ2-7,.,13,TRBV2,CASSGTGGVEQYF,TGTGCCAGCAGTGGGACAGGGGGTGTCGAGCAGTACTTC
TRBD1,TRBJ1-1,.,14,TRBV28,CASSLTGPVTEAFF,TGTGCCAGCAGTTTGACAGGGCCCGTCACTGAAGCTTTCTTT
.,TRBJ1-1,.,13,TRBV5-5,CASSLVRVAEAFF,TGTGCCAGCAGCTTGGTTCGGGTTGCTGAAGCTTTCTTT
.,TRBJ1-3,few,16,TRBV5-6,CASSFVGRLSGNTIYF,TGTGCCAGCAGCTTTGTTGGGCGCCTCTCTGGAAACACCATATATTTT
.,TRBJ1-5,.,14,TRBV6-1,CASSRTDSNQPQHF,TGTGCCAGCAGTAGGACAGATAGCAATCAGCCCCAGCATTTT
TRBD1,TRBJ1-1,.,15,TRBV7-9,CSSSPRDRGYSEAFF,TGTTCCAGCAGCCCGAGGGACAGGGGCTATTCGGAAGCTTTCTTT
TRBD1,TRBJ2-2,.,15,TRBV19,CASEIQTGNPGELFF,TGTGCCAGCGAAATCCAGACAGGGAATCCCGGGGAGCTGTTCTTT
TRBD2,TRBJ2-3,few,16,TRBV4-1,CASSQLGGRHRDTQYF,TGCGCCAGCAGCCAATTGGGCGGGAGGCACCGGGATACGCAGTATTTT
.,TRBJ1-2,.,15,TRBV19,CASSAESPGSRGYTF,TGTGCCAGTAGCGCAGAATCTCCAGGGTCCCGTGGCTACACCTTC
.,TRBJ2-2,.,13,TRBV28,CASSLGGGGELFF,TGTGCCAGCAGTTTGGGGGGAGGCGGGGAGCTGTTTTTT
.,TRBJ2-7,.,15,TRBV28,CASSPGGDYSYEQYF,TGTGCCAGCAGCCCGGGCGGGGATTACTCCTACGAGCAGTACTTC